Listed below are T cell receptor beta chains from one sample, sequenced in a study of blood T cells in healthy people across ages. One entry per CDR3 protein, called by TCRdb with MiXCR from the 5' RACE reads. This sample has about 1.8 million distinct CDR3 sequences, with 40% to 55% found just once. The sample taken for sequencing was blood. These receptors all stem from a woman aged 40 to 55 in good health. Both conserved end residues are part of each CDR3. A D gene is named only where the DNA matches it firmly. For some rows the clone size is stated as once, few or many, or as a class when expanded; others skip it.

V,length,J,D,size,CDR3,DNA
TRBV5-1,15,TRBJ2-1,.,many,CASSLDSSSYNEQFF,TGTGCCAGCAGCTTGGACTCAAGCTCCTACAATGAGCAGTTCTTC
TRBV11-2,12,TRBJ2-2,.,.,CASSKTTGELFF,TGTGCCAGCAGCAAGACGACCGGGGAGCTGTTTTTT
TRBV20-1,17,TRBJ2-4,TRBD2,few,CSAPGLAGELAKNIQYF,TGCAGTGCTCCAGGACTAGCGGGGGAGTTAGCCAAAAACATTCAGTACTTC
TRBV28,13,TRBJ1-2,.,.,CASSQGPTGGYTF,TGTGCCAGCAGTCAGGGCCCTACGGGGGGCTACACCTTC
TRBV6-5,14,TRBJ2-3,.,.,CASRMGLSTDTQYF,TGTGCCAGCAGGATGGGACTTAGCACAGATACGCAGTATTTT
TRBV4-2,13,TRBJ1-5,.,.,CASSRSVDQPQHF,TGTGCCAGCAGCCGATCTGTGGATCAGCCCCAGCATTTT
TRBV3-1,16,TRBJ2-1,TRBD2,.,CASSQRLRGSHNEQFF,TGTGCCAGCAGCCAGAGGTTGCGGGGGAGTCACAATGAGCAGTTCTTC
TRBV28,14,TRBJ2-1,TRBD1,few,CATQSGGVLGEQFF,TGTGCCACCCAGTCAGGGGGCGTCTTGGGTGAGCAGTTCTTC
TRBV5-1,17,TRBJ2-3,TRBD2,few,CASSLPSGSFSTDTQYF,TGCGCCAGCAGCTTGCCTAGCGGCTCCTTTAGCACAGATACGCAGTATTTT
TRBV12-3/TRBV12-4,15,TRBJ2-7,TRBD2,once,CASSRPSGRAYEQYF,TGTGCCAGCAGCCGCCCCAGCGGGAGAGCCTACGAGCAGTACTTC
TRBV7-2,17,TRBJ2-1,TRBD2,many,CASSLVAGGSSYNEQFF,TGTGCCAGCAGCTTAGTAGCGGGGGGCAGCTCCTACAATGAGCAGTTCTTC
TRBV7-2,16,TRBJ2-4,TRBD1,.,CASSPQGQGCRGIQYF,TGTGCCAGCAGCCCCCAAGGACAGGGATGTCGCGGCATTCAGTACTTC
TRBV29-1,13,TRBJ1-2,TRBD1,.,CSGRDRGLGGYTF,TGCAGCGGCCGGGACAGGGGTTTAGGTGGCTACACCTTC
TRBV9,16,TRBJ1-2,.,.,CASSVFAYITNYGYTF,TGTGCCAGCAGCGTATTCGCCTATATTACTAACTATGGCTACACCTTC